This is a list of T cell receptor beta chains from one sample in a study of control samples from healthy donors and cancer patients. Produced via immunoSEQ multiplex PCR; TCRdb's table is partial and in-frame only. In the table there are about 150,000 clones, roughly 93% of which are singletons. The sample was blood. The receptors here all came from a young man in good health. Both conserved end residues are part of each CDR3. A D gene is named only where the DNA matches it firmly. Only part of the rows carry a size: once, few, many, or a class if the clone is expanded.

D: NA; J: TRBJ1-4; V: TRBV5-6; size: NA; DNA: TGTGCCAGCAGCTTCGGTAGAGTTAATGAAAAACTGTTTTTT; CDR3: CASSFGRVNEKLFF
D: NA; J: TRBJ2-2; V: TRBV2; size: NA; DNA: TGTGCCAGCGGCCGGCCACCGGGGGCCGGGGAGCTGTTTTTT; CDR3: CASGRPPGAGELFF
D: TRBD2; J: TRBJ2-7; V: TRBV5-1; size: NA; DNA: TGCGCCAGCAGCTTGCATTCGACTAGCGGGGATTACTACGAGCAGTACTTC; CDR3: CASSLHSTSGDYYEQYF
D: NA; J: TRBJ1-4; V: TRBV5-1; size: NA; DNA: TGCGCCAGCAGCTCGGACCCCGGAGAGGAAAAACTGTTTTTT; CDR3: CASSSDPGEEKLFF
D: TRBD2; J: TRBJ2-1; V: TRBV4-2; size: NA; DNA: TGTGCCAGCAGCCTCGCCACCGGGACTAGCGGCTGGAATGAGCAGTTCTTC; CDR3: CASSLATGTSGWNEQFF
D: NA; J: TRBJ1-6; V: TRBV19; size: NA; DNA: TGTGCCAGTAGTATACGTCAGGGGTGGGGTGATTCACCCCTCCACTTT; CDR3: CASSIRQGWGDSPLHF
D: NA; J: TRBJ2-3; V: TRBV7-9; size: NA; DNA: TGTGCCAGCAGCTTACTATCTAGCACAGATACGCAGTATTTT; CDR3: CASSLLSSTDTQYF
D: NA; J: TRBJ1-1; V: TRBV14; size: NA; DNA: TGTGCCAGCAGCCAAGAGGTGGTTACTGAAGCTTTCTTT; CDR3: CASSQEVVTEAFF
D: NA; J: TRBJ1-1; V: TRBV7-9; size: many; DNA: TGTGCCAGCAGCTTACTGCCGGGGAACACTGAAGCTTTCTTT; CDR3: CASSLLPGNTEAFF
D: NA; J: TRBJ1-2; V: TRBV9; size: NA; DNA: TGTGCCAGCACCCCGTGGGCGCAGGGGAACTATGGCTACACCTTC; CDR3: CASTPWAQGNYGYTF
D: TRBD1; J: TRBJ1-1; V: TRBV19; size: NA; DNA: TGTGCCAGTAGTCCGGACAGGGGGAACACTGAAGCTTTCTTT; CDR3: CASSPDRGNTEAFF
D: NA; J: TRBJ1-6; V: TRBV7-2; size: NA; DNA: TGTGCCAGCAGCTTACCCCACTCGGCGTATTCACCCCTCCACTTT; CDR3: CASSLPHSAYSPLHF
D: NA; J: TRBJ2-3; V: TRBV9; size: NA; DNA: TGTGCCAGCAGCAGGTCGGACCACAGGGCAGATACGCAGTATTTT; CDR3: CASSRSDHRADTQYF
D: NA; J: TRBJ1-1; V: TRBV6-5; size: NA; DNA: TGTGCCAGCAGTTACTCCGGGGGGGGGAGCACTGAAGCTTTCTTT; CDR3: CASSYSGGGSTEAFF
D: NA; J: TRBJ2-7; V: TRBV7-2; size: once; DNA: TGTGCCAGCAGCTTAGTTTCTCCGTACGAGCAGTACTTC; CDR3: CASSLVSPYEQYF
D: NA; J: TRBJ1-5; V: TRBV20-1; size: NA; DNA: TGCAGTGCTAGTTCCCCGGGAAGCGGCCGTTGGAGCAATCAGCCCCAGCATTTT; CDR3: CSASSPGSGRWSNQPQHF
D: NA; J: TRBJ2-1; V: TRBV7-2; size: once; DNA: TGTGCCAGCAGCTTAGGTGGCGGCGCCTACAATGAGCAGTTCTTC; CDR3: CASSLGGGAYNEQFF
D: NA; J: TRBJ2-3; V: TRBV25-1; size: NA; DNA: TGTGCCAGCAGCCGGACCGTGACATCGGATACGCAGTATTTT; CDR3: CASSRTVTSDTQYF
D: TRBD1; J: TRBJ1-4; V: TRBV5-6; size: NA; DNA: TGTGCCAGCTTGGAGACAGGGTCAACAACTAATGAAAAACTGTTTTTT; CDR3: CASLETGSTTNEKLFF
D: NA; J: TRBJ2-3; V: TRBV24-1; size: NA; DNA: TGTGCCACCAGTGAAGGTTTCGGAGATACGCAGTATTTT; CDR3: CATSEGFGDTQYF
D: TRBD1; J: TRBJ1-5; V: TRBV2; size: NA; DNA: TGTGCCAGCACGGGGGACAGGGTTCAGCCCCAGCATTTT; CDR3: CASTGDRVQPQHF
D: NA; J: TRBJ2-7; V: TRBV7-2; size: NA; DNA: TGTGCCAGCAGGGGGGGGCAGGGGAACGAGCAGTACTTC; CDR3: CASRGGQGNEQYF
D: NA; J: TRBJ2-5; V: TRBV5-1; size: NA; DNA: TGCGCCAGCAGCTTGGGCGGTTCGGAGACCCAGTACTTC; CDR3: CASSLGGSETQYF
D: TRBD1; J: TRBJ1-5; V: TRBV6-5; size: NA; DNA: TGTGCCAGCAGTCTACAGGGGGGGAGCAATCAGCCCCAGCATTTT; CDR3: CASSLQGGSNQPQHF
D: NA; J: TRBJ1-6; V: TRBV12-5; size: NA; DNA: TGTGCTAGTGGTTTACGGGACCGGTATAATTCACCCCTCCACTTT; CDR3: CASGLRDRYNSPLHF
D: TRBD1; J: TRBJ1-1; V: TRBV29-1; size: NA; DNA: TGCAGCGTGAGTGACAGGGCGAGCCTCACTGAAGCTTTCTTT; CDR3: CSVSDRASLTEAFF
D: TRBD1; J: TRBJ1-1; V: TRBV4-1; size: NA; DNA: TGCGCCAGCAGCCAAGAAGTCAGGGGGGGAACTGAAGCTTTCTTT; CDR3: CASSQEVRGGTEAFF
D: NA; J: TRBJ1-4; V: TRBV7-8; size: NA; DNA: TGTGCCAGCAGCCACCCGACTGATTATAAAAAACTGTTTTTT; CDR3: CASSHPTDYKKLFF
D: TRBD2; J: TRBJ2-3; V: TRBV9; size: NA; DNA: TGTGCCAGCAGCGTAGACCCTAGCGGGGGGGAGGCAGATACGCAGTATTTT; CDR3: CASSVDPSGGEADTQYF
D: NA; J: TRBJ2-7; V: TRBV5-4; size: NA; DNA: TGTGCCAGCAGCTTGGTGGGGCTCTCCTACGAGCAGTACTTC; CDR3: CASSLVGLSYEQYF
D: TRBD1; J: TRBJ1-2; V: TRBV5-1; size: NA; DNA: TGCGCCAGCAGCTTGGGAAGAGCAGGGGGCATGGGCTACACCTTC; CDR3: CASSLGRAGGMGYTF
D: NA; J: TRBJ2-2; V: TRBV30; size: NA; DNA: TGTGCCTGGGGGGTAGTTAGGGAAACCGGGGAGCTGTTTTTT; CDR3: CAWGVVRETGELFF
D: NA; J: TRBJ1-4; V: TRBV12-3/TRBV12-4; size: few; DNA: TGTGCCAGCAGGGGAGGGGAAAAACTGTTTTTT; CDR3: CASRGGEKLFF
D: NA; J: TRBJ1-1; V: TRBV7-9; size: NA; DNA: TGTGCCAGCAGCTTGGGAGTTGAAGCTTTCTTT; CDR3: CASSLGVEAFF
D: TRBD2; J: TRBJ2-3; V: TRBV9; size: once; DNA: TGTGCCAGCAGCGCTAGCGGGAGGACCACAGATACGCAGTATTTT; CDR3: CASSASGRTTDTQYF
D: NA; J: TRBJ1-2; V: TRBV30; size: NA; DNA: TGTGCCTGGACCGGGACGTTATCCTATGGCTACACCTTC; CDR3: CAWTGTLSYGYTF
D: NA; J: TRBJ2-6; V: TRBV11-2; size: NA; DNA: TGTGCCAGCAGCTTAGCCATATTCTCTGGGGCCAACGTCCTGACTTTC; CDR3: CASSLAIFSGANVLTF
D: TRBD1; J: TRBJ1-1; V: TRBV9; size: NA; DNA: TGTGCCAGCAGCGTCGAAGAGATGGGACAGGGCTATGCCACTGAAGCTTTCTTT; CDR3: CASSVEEMGQGYATEAFF
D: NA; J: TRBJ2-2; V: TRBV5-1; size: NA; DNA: TGCGCCAGCTCAGCTTACCAGGTCGATAACACCGGGGAGCTGTTTTTT; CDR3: CASSAYQVDNTGELFF
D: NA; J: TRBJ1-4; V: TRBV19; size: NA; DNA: TGTGCCAGTAGTATTCTGGGTGCAACTAATGAAAAACTGTTTTTT; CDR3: CASSILGATNEKLFF
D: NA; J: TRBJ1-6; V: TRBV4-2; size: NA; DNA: TGTGCCAGCAGCCAGGGGGGCCATGGTAATTCACCCCTCCACTTT; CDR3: CASSQGGHGNSPLHF
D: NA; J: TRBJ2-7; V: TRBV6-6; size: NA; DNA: TGTGCCAGCAGCCCCACGTCCTACGAGCAGTACTTC; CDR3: CASSPTSYEQYF
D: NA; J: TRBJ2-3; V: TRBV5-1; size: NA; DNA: TGCGCCAGCAGCGTAGGCGGGGATAGAGATACGCAGTATTTT; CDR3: CASSVGGDRDTQYF
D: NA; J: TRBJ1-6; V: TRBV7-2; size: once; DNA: TGTGCCAGCAGCTTAGAAGCGGGGAACTCACCCCTCCACTTT; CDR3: CASSLEAGNSPLHF
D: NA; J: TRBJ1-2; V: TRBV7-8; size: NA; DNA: TGTGCCAGCAGCTTAGGACCCCCGGGCTACACCTTC; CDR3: CASSLGPPGYTF
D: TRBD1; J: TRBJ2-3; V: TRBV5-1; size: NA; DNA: TGCGCCAGCAGCGCCAGGACAGGAGGTACAGATACGCAGTATTTT; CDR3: CASSARTGGTDTQYF